One and the same sample provided the 17 T cell receptor beta chains below, sequenced in a study of T cells in Graves' hyperthyroidism and ophthalmopathy. Researchers took RNA transcripts and amplified the TCR beta CDR3 regions from them. HTBI primers were used for first-round RT-PCR of the TCR CDR3. TCRdb recomputed calls from the multiplex PCR reads with MiXCR, one row per CDR3 protein. The table records some 400,000 distinct CDR3 sequences, roughly 14% of them present only once. The sample consisted of blood. The receptors stem from a woman aged 55-69 years with Graves' hyperthyroidism.

This clonotype was seen ten or more times. At one end, the junction sequence differs from germline, possibly due to a read error. This chain joins TRBV20-1 and TRBJ1-6; no reliable D call. Germline assignment: CDR1 DFQATT and CDR2 SNEGSKA (reference sequence). This CDR3 region has 15 residues. The CDR3 DNA sequence: TGCAGTGCGAGAGCACAGAGCTCCTATAATTCACCCCTCCACTTT. It codes for CSARAQSSYNSPLHF.

The table lists this clonotype with many counts. The CDR3 region has the DNA TGTGCCAGCAGTTCCCGGACACCAGCGTTCTACGAGCAGTACTTC. It translates to CASSSRTPAFYEQYF. V gene TRBV27 combines with J gene TRBJ2-7; maybe TRBD1 (5 bases). V was cut by 4 bases and J by 3 bases, with 16 bases left in between. This CDR3 has 15 residues. Germline V lookup: CDR1 MNHEY, CDR2 SMNVEV (reference sequence).

This clonotype was counted many times. The CDR3 region has the DNA TGTGCCAGCAGCCAAGATACGAGAAATTCACCCCTCCACTTT. It translates to CASSQDTRNSPLHF. The chain employs TRBV3-1 and TRBJ1-6; D is unresolved. The V end lost 0 bases, the J end lost 7 bases, and 7 bases lay between the germline ends. The CDR3 extends over 14 amino acids. CDR1 and CDR2 from the germline V gene are LGHDT and YNNKEL (reference sequence).

This clonotype was found many times. The chain recombines TRBV3-1 with TRBJ1-2; 8 bases line up with TRBD1. Trimming removed 6 bases from V and 5 bases from J; junction bases left unmatched: 8. Germline V lookup: CDR1 LGHDT, CDR2 YNNKEL (reference sequence). The CDR3 extends over 14 amino acids. The CDR3 nucleotides read TGTGCCAGCAGGCGCGAGGGACAGGCTTATGGCTACACCTTC. It specifies CASRREGQAYGYTF.

A few counts support this clonotype. The chain combines TRBV7-6 with TRBJ1-6, with 7 positions matching TRBD1. CDR1 and CDR2 (germline): SGHVS, FNYEAQ. The CDR3 sequence is 17 residues long. Losses at the gene ends were 1 base for V and 8 bases for J; bases not matched to a gene: 11. The CDR3 DNA sequence: TGTGCCAGCAGCTTAGAGCGACAGGGTGTAGTCTATTCACCCCTCCACTTT. This encodes CASSLERQGVVYSPLHF.

This clonotype has ten or more counts. The chain joins TRBV18 to TRBJ2-7; TRBD2 is a possible D gene (5 bases). Germline values: CDR1 KGHSH, CDR2 LQKENI. CDR3 length: 15 amino acids. Deletions cut 5 bases from V and 5 bases from J, with 19 bases between. The CDR3 sequence is CASSSMGSGRDEQYF. CDR3 coding DNA: TGTGCCAGCTCAAGTATGGGCAGCGGACGGGACGAGCAGTACTTC.

This clonotype was seen repeatedly, ten times or more. The V gene is TRBV15, the J gene TRBJ2-3; no reliable D call. Deletions cut 0 bases from V and 6 bases from J, with 10 bases between. This CDR3 has 14 amino acids. The germline gives CDR1 LNHNV, CDR2 YYDKDF (reference sequence). CDR3 residues: CATSRDRTQDTQYF. DNA of the CDR3: TGTGCCACCAGCAGAGATAGAACCCAGGATACGCAGTATTTT.

This clonotype was detected many times. CDR3 region: CASSLIGRGSYEQYF. CDR3 nucleotides: TGTGCCAGCAGCTTGATTGGGCGGGGGTCCTACGAGCAGTACTTC. This chain connects TRBV5-6 to TRBJ2-7, with TRBD2 matching 7 bases. In germline, CDR1 is SGHDT, CDR2 YYEEEE. V dropped 1 base and J dropped 1; count of bases not matched to a gene: 5. There are 15 residues in the CDR3.

This clonotype showed up many times. The chain combines TRBV20-1 with TRBJ1-1, with D possibly matching TRBD1 (5 bases). Looked up from germline, CDR1 is DFQATT and CDR2 is SNEGSKA (reference sequence). The CDR3 extends over 13 amino acids. Trimming shortened V by 1 base and J by 3 bases, and 9 bases separated the two germline ends. CDR3 DNA sequence: TGCAGTGCTAGAGCGACAGAATACACTGAAGCTTTCTTT. Protein: CSARATEYTEAFF.

Ten or more counts support this clonotype. This sequence joins TRBV30 and TRBJ2-1, with TRBD1 identical over 8 bases. Trimming at V came to 2 bases and at J to 7 bases, leaving 7 bases not matched to a gene. Germline assignment: CDR1 GTSNPN and CDR2 SVGIG (reference sequence). CDR3 length: 14 amino acids. For the CDR3, the DNA is TGTGCCTGGAGTCCCGGGACAGGTCAAAATGAGCAGTTCTTC. It is translated as CAWSPGTGQNEQFF.

The chain recombines TRBV7-9 with TRBJ2-5, with TRBD2 matching over 15 bases. Trimming removed 7 bases from V and 5 bases from J; junction bases left unmatched: 11. Germline CDR1 and CDR2: SEHNR and FQNEAQ (reference sequence). The CDR3 totals 17 residues. CDR3 DNA sequence: TGTGCCAGCATCACCGGACTAGCGGGAGGGCCGGTTGAGACCCAGTACTTC. This encodes CASITGLAGGPVETQYF.

This clonotype was recorded at least ten times. This sequence joins TRBV5-1 and TRBJ2-1, with D perhaps TRBD2 (5 bases). Trimming shortened V by 0 bases and J by 3 bases, and 7 bases separated the two germline ends. The CDR3 has 14 amino acids. Germline V gene lookup returns CDR1 SGHRS and CDR2 YFSETQ. CDR3 sequence: CASSLGTRYNEQFF. Written as DNA, the CDR3 is TGCGCCAGCAGCTTGGGGACTCGCTACAATGAGCAGTTCTTC.

This clonotype was seen a handful of times. With a much larger clone just one base away, this may be a read error. The V gene is TRBV10-3, the J gene TRBJ1-1; D unclear. CDR3 size: 13 residues. CDR1 is ENHRY and CDR2 is SYGVKD in the germline V gene. The chain's CDR3 is CAISERTGTGAFF. The CDR3 DNA follows: TGTGCCATCAGTGAGCGAACGGGCACTGGAGCTTTCTTT.

Ten or more counts support this clonotype. This chain joins TRBV27 and TRBJ2-7, with 12 positions matching TRBD2. CDR1 and CDR2 from the germline V gene are MNHEY and SMNVEV (reference sequence). The CDR3 is made up of 15 amino acids. V was clipped by 4 bases and J by 3 bases; unmatched bases: 4. Here the CDR3 DNA reads TGTGCCAGCAGTTCCGGACTAGCGGGACTCTACGAGCAGTACTTC. It is translated as CASSSGLAGLYEQYF.

The J gene is TRBJ2-2, the V gene TRBV7-9; D remains unclear. Germline V gene lookup returns CDR1 SEHNR and CDR2 FQNEAQ (reference sequence). Trimming left V 3 bases short and J 4 bases short, with 9 bases between. This CDR3 region has 14 residues. In nucleotides, the CDR3 is TGTGCCAGCAGCTTTCTAGGTGGCACCGGGGAGCTGTTTTTT. It codes for CASSFLGGTGELFF.

This clonotype was counted a few times. The chain is built from TRBV19 and TRBJ1-1, with TRBD1 matching 8 bases. The J segment lost 2 bases and the V segment lost 4 bases, leaving 6 bases of the junction unmatched. CDR1 is LNHDA and CDR2 is SQIVND in the germline V gene (reference sequence). The CDR3 covers 15 residues. The CDR3 sequence is CASSKGQGSNTEAFF. The CDR3 region has the DNA TGTGCCAGTAGTAAAGGACAGGGTTCAAACACTGAAGCTTTCTTT.

This clonotype has only a few counts. The chain couples TRBV7-9 to TRBJ1-3; D not certain. CDR3 length equals 17 residues. Trimming cost V 3 bases and J 0 bases, with 15 bases left between them. The germline CDR1 and CDR2 sequences are SEHNR and FQNEAQ (reference sequence). The CDR3 nucleotides are TGTGCCAGCAGCTTTTATGCGACACTAGTCTCTGGAAACACCATATATTTT. Residues: CASSFYATLVSGNTIYF.